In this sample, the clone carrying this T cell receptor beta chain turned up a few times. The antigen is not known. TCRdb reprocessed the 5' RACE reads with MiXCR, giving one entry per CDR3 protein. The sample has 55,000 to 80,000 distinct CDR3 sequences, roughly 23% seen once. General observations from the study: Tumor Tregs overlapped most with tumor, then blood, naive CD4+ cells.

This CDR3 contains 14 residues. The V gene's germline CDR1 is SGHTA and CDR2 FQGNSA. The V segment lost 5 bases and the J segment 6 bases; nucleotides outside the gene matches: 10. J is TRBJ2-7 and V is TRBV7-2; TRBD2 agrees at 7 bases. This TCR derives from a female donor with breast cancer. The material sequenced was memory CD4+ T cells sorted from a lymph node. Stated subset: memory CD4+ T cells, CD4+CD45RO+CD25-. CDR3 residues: CASSPQGASGEQYF. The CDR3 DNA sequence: TGTGCCAGCAGCCCTCAAGGGGCTAGCGGCGAGCAGTACTTC.